This T cell receptor beta chain was found in a study of regulatory T cells in long-lasting Graves disease. Study results and caveats: It was in persistent disease that TRBV28, TRBJ1-2 and TRBJ2-5 were favored.

Regarding this clonotype: Its antigen is unidentified.

CDR3 regions were amplified by Arm-PCR using iRepertoire HTBI primers to build TCR beta libraries. Authors' methods: Samples jointly harbored roughly 62 TRBV and 14 TRBJ segments. TCRdb reprocessed the multiplex PCR reads via MiXCR and lists one record per CDR3 protein. Here the V and J calls rest on TCRdb's processing, not on the authors' analysis. This sample yields around 420,000 distinct CDR3 sequences, of which over 14% are seen a single time; under 9% belongs to the top ten. Described time point: newly diagnosed GD, antithyroid drugs for less than 3 months. The TCR library was made from RNA extracted from PBMCs. Germline lookup yields CDR1 ENHRY and CDR2 SYGVKD. This CDR3 spans 16 amino acids. V gave up 2 bases and J gave up 5 bases; unmatched junction bases: 8. The sample also formed part of further work on T cells in Graves' hyperthyroidism and ophthalmopathy.

The TCR comes from a woman aged 40 to 50 with Graves disease. The sample consisted of peripheral blood mononuclear cells (PBMCs), taken at new diagnosis, from a patient treated with antithyroid drugs. J is TRBJ2-1 and V is TRBV10-3, with 8 bases matching TRBD1. Here the CDR3 reads CAISEPTGAGDNEQFF. In DNA form, the CDR3 reads TGTGCCATCAGTGAGCCGACAGGGGCAGGGGACAATGAGCAGTTCTTC.